What follows is one TCR beta chain and its context. These data come from a study of control samples from healthy donors and cancer patients. Germline CDR1 reads MNHNY; CDR2 reads SVGAGI (reference sequence). With V trimmed by 5 bases and J by 2 bases, 8 bases remained unmatched. The CDR3 totals 15 residues. The table came from immunoSEQ multiplex PCR; TCRdb's copy has only in-frame clones and leaves some out. The table has some 120,000 clones, roughly 92% seen once. Sequencing was carried out using blood. This TCR was recovered from a man aged 25-45 years in good health. The V gene is TRBV6-6, the J gene TRBJ2-7; 8 nucleotides line up with TRBD2. CDR3 in amino acids: CASSRFGGETYEQYF. DNA for the CDR3: TGTGCCAGCAGTAGATTCGGGGGGGAAACCTACGAGCAGTACTTC.